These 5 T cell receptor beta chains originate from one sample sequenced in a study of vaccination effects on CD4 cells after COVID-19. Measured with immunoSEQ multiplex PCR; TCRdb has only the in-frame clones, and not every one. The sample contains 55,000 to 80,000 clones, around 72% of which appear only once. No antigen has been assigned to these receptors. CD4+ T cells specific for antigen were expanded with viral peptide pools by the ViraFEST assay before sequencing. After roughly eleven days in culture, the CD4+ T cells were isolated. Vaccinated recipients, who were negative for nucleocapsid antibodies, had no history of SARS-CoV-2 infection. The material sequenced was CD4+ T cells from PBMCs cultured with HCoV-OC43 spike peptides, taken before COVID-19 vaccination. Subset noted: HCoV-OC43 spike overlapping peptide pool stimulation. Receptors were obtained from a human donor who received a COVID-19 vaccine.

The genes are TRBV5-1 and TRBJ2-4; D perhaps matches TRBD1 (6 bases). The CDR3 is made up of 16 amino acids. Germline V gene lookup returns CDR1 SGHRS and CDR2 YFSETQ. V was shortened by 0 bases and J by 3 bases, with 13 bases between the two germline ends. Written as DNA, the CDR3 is TGCGCCAGCAGCTTGGGGGCACAGGGAGTCAAAAACATTCAGTACTTC. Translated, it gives CASSLGAQGVKNIQYF.

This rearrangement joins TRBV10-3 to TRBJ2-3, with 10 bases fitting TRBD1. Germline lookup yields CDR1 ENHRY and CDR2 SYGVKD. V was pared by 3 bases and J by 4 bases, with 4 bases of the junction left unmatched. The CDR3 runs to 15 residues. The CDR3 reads CAISDPGQGADTQYF. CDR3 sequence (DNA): TGTGCCATCAGTGATCCCGGACAGGGGGCAGATACGCAGTATTTT.

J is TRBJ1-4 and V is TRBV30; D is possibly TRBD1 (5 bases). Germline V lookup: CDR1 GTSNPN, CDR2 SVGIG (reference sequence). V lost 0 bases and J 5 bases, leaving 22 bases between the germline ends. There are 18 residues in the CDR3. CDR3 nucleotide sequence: TGTGCCTGGAGTGTAAGCCGTACGGGGGTCCGGCGGAATGAAAAACTGTTTTTT. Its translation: CAWSVSRTGVRRNEKLFF.

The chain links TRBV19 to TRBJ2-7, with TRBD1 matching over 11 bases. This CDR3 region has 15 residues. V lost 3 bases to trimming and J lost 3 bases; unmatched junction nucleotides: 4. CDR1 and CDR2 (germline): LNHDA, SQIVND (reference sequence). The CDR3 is CASSISGTGGYEQYV. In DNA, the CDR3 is TGTGCCAGTAGTATCTCCGGGACAGGGGGCTACGAGCAGTACGTC.

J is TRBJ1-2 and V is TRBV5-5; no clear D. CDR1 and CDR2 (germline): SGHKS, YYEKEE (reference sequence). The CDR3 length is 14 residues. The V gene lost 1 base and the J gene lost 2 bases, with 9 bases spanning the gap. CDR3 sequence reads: CASSLMYGNYGYTF. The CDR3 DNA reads TGTGCCAGCAGCTTGATGTACGGAAACTATGGCTACACCTTC.